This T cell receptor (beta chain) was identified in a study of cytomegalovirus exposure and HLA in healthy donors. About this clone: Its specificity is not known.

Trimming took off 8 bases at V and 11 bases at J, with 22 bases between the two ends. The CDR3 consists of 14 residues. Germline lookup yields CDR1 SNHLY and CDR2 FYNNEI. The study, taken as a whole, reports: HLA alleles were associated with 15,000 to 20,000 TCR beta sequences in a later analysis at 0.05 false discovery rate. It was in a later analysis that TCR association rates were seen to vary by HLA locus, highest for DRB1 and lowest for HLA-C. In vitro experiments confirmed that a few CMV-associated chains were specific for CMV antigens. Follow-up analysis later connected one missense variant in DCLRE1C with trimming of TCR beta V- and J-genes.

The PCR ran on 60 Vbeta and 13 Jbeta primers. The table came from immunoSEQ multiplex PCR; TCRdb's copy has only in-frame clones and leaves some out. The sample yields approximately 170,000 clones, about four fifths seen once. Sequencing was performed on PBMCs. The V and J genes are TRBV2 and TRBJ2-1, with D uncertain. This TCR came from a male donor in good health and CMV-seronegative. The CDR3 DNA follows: TGTGCCAGCCGCCATCTAGGTGAGAGAATTCAGCAGTTCTTC. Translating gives CASRHLGERIQQFF.